Listed below are T cell receptor beta chains from one sample, sequenced in a study of patients and donors after allogeneic stem cell transplantation. A single record per CDR3 protein comes from TCRdb applying MiXCR to the RT-PCR reads. The data contain approximately 140,000 distinct CDR3 sequences, over 35% of them seen just once; the ten biggest clones take up less than 60%. The specimen was blood, either unsorted or a sorted T cell fraction (not recorded which). These TCRs come from a human donor who was either an allogeneic HSCT recipient or a stem cell or donor lymphocyte infusion donor (not recorded which). It is not recorded whose cells these are; they may come from a transplant donor. The CDR3 runs from the conserved cysteine through the conserved F or W. D genes are given only for firm matches. The size entry is marked missing in some rows and otherwise reads once, few, many or a size class.

J gene | V gene | clone size | D gene | CDR3 protein | CDR3 DNA
TRBJ2-1 | TRBV18 | - | TRBD1 | CASSPAGGPSYNEQFF | TGTGCCAGCTCACCCGCAGGGGGCCCGTCGTACAATGAGCAGTTCTTC
TRBJ1-6 | TRBV7-9 | - | TRBD1 | CASSSGDRDNSPLHF | TGTGCCAGCAGCTCCGGGGACAGGGATAATTCGCCCCTCCACTTT
TRBJ1-2 | TRBV5-1 | few | TRBD1 | CASSSGQAPNYGYTF | TGCGCCAGCAGCTCAGGACAGGCCCCTAACTATGGCTACACCTTC
TRBJ2-1 | TRBV7-2 | - | TRBD1 | CASSSIGTDYNEQFF | TGTGCCAGCAGCTCAATCGGGACAGATTACAATGAGCAGTTCTTC
TRBJ1-2 | TRBV24-1 | - | - | CATKGPPPMDGYTF | TGTGCCACCAAAGGGCCCCCTCCCATGGATGGCTACACCTTC
TRBJ1-2 | TRBV9 | - | TRBD1 | CASSEGGQAFYGYTF | TGTGCCAGCAGCGAGGGGGGACAGGCCTTCTATGGCTACACCTTC
TRBJ1-2 | TRBV20-1 | few | TRBD1 | CSARDRGQPFYGYTF | TGCAGTGCTAGAGATCGGGGACAGCCCTTCTATGGCTACACCTTC
TRBJ1-1 | TRBV11-2 | few | - | CASSPRRGFDTEAFF | TGTGCCAGCAGCCCCCGACGAGGGTTTGACACTGAAGCTTTCTTT
TRBJ2-2 | TRBV21-1 | - | - | CASSTSGGSNTGELFF | TGTGCCAGCAGCACTTCCGGGGGTTCGAACACCGGGGAGCTGTTTTTT
TRBJ1-1 | TRBV27 | many | TRBD1 | CASSLKGTGVMNTEAFF | TGTGCCAGCAGTTTAAAGGGGACAGGGGTGATGAACACTGAAGCTTTCTTT
TRBJ1-6 | TRBV7-9 | - | - | CASSFATDYNSPLHF | TGTGCCAGCAGCTTTGCGACGGACTATAATTCACCCCTCCACTTT
TRBJ1-2 | TRBV3-1 | - | TRBD1 | CASSQEDRGISGYTF | TGTGCCAGCAGCCAAGAGGACAGGGGAATATCTGGCTACACCTTC
TRBJ1-2 | TRBV4-3 | few | - | CASSQDWGWDYGYTF | TGCGCCAGCAGCCAAGATTGGGGGTGGGACTATGGCTACACCTTC
TRBJ2-2 | TRBV29-1 | few | - | CSVYGIQGGELFF | TGCAGCGTGTACGGGATCCAGGGCGGGGAGCTGTTTTTT
TRBJ2-7 | TRBV20-1 | - | - | CSALGRRPEQYF | TGCAGTGCCCTGGGGCGGCGCCCCGAGCAGTACTTC
TRBJ1-2 | TRBV10-3 | - | - | CAIRGRTDGYTF | TGTGCCATCCGGGGCAGGACGGATGGCTACACCTTC
TRBJ2-1 | TRBV12-3/TRBV12-4 | - | TRBD1 | CASSGLGQTNEQFF | TGTGCCAGCAGTGGTCTGGGACAGACCAATGAGCAGTTCTTC
TRBJ2-5 | TRBV12-3/TRBV12-4 | - | - | CASSSSRTLGETQYF | TGTGCCAGCAGTTCTAGTCGGACACTGGGGGAGACCCAGTACTTC
TRBJ2-3 | TRBV12-3/TRBV12-4 | - | TRBD2 | CASFSGVEGTDTQYF | TGTGCCAGCTTCAGCGGGGTAGAAGGCACAGATACGCAGTATTTT
TRBJ1-1 | TRBV10-3 | - | TRBD1 | CAIRVEDRGRGAEAFF | TGTGCCATAAGGGTAGAGGACAGGGGGCGAGGGGCTGAAGCTTTCTTT
TRBJ1-4 | TRBV12-3/TRBV12-4 | few | TRBD1 | CASTSGQGELFF | TGTGCCAGCACCTCGGGGCAGGGGGAACTGTTTTTT
TRBJ2-1 | TRBV5-5 | - | TRBD2 | CASSFLLAGAYNEQFF | TGTGCCAGCAGCTTCTTACTAGCGGGGGCCTACAATGAGCAGTTCTTC
TRBJ1-4 | TRBV12-3/TRBV12-4 | - | - | CASLSRGPTNEKLFF | TGTGCCAGCCTCAGCCGGGGGCCCACTAATGAAAAACTGTTTTTT
TRBJ1-1 | TRBV15 | - | - | CATSRGTLRLRDTEAFF | TGTGCCACCAGCAGAGGCACTCTCAGACTCAGGGACACTGAAGCTTTCTTT
TRBJ2-1 | TRBV9 | - | - | CASSVGPDPASYNEQFF | TGTGCCAGCAGCGTAGGGCCGGATCCCGCTTCCTACAATGAGCAGTTCTTC
TRBJ1-2 | TRBV20-1 | - | - | CSAREIPPENYGYTF | TGCAGTGCTAGAGAAATCCCCCCGGAGAACTATGGCTACACCTTC
TRBJ1-1 | TRBV28 | few | - | CASSFPVMNTEAFF | TGTGCCAGCAGTTTCCCAGTCATGAACACTGAAGCTTTCTTT
TRBJ1-6 | TRBV5-1 | many | - | CASSLDSLTLHF | TGCGCCAGCAGCTTGGACTCTTTAACCCTCCACTTT
TRBJ1-6 | TRBV6-2/TRBV6-3 | many | - | CASSPSGTRYNSPLHF | TGTGCCAGCAGTCCATCCGGGACGAGGTATAATTCACCCCTCCACTTT
TRBJ1-2 | TRBV5-6 | - | - | CASSLSGLNSYTF | TGTGCCAGCAGCTTGTCGGGGCTCAATAGCTACACCTTC
TRBJ2-1 | TRBV29-1 | few | TRBD1 | CSAPGGQGPYNEQFF | TGCAGCGCCCCGGGTGGACAGGGGCCCTACAATGAGCAGTTCTTC
TRBJ2-7 | TRBV15 | - | - | CATSRDLQLSSYEQYF | TGTGCCACCAGCAGAGATCTCCAGCTAAGCTCCTACGAGCAGTACTTC
TRBJ1-1 | TRBV3-1 | - | - | CASSHKGKDTEAFF | TGTGCCAGCAGCCACAAAGGGAAGGACACTGAAGCTTTCTTT
TRBJ1-3 | TRBV28 | - | - | CASTHPGVGGLSGNTIYF | TGTGCCAGCACCCACCCGGGGGTCGGGGGACTCTCTGGAAACACCATATATTTT
TRBJ2-7 | TRBV28 | - | TRBD1 | CASSVPRDSSYEQYF | TGTGCCAGCAGTGTTCCCCGGGACAGCTCCTACGAGCAGTACTTC
TRBJ1-6 | TRBV20-1 | few | - | CSARSSGSPLHF | TGCAGTGCTAGGTCTTCGGGGTCACCCCTCCACTTT
TRBJ1-3 | TRBV3-1 | - | - | CASSQDAGNTIYF | TGTGCCAGCAGCCAAGACGCCGGGAACACCATATATTTT
TRBJ2-2 | TRBV12-3/TRBV12-4 | - | - | CASTGRGGELFF | TGTGCCAGCACTGGGCGGGGCGGGGAGCTGTTTTTT
TRBJ1-1 | TRBV29-1 | - | TRBD1 | CSVEPRQGENTEAFF | TGCAGCGTTGAACCTAGACAGGGAGAGAACACTGAAGCTTTCTTT
TRBJ1-2 | TRBV28 | few | TRBD1 | CASSPRTGIYGYTF | TGTGCCAGCAGTCCCCGGACAGGGATCTATGGCTACACCTTC
TRBJ2-5 | TRBV12-3/TRBV12-4 | - | - | CATLHSGPPAGETQYF | TGTGCCACCTTGCATTCCGGTCCTCCAGCGGGAGAGACCCAGTACTTC
TRBJ1-3 | TRBV12-3/TRBV12-4 | - | - | CASRQGLGNTIYF | TGTGCCAGCAGGCAGGGGCTTGGAAACACCATATATTTT
TRBJ2-3 | TRBV6-6 | - | - | CASSYDFWGRRIDTQYF | TGTGCCAGCAGTTACGACTTTTGGGGGCGGCGGATAGATACGCAGTATTTT
TRBJ2-7 | TRBV4-2 | few | - | CASSQEGGILYEQYF | TGTGCCAGCAGCCAAGAGGGGGGCATTCTCTACGAGCAGTACTTC
TRBJ1-1 | TRBV11-2 | few | - | CASSLLGIQGGTEAFF | TGTGCCAGCAGCCTCCTTGGGATCCAGGGTGGCACTGAAGCTTTCTTT
TRBJ1-1 | TRBV28 | - | TRBD1 | CASSFTGEGANTEAFF | TGTGCCAGCAGTTTTACTGGGGAGGGGGCGAACACTGAAGCTTTCTTT
TRBJ1-6 | TRBV7-9 | few | - | CASSLAGGGSPLHF | TGTGCCAGCAGCTTAGCGGGGGGTGGTTCACCCCTCCACTTT
TRBJ1-1 | TRBV5-5 | few | - | CASRSGDTEAFF | TGTGCCAGCAGATCAGGGGACACTGAAGCTTTCTTT
TRBJ2-5 | TRBV6-2/TRBV6-3 | - | TRBD2 | CASSYLLPSGGLGETQYF | TGTGCCAGCAGTTACCTACTACCTAGCGGGGGCCTCGGGGAGACCCAGTACTTC